The 26 T cell receptor beta chains reported below all come from one sample, sequenced in a study of shared clonotypes between healthy human individuals. Using immunoSEQ multiplex PCR, the repertoire was profiled, and TCRdb retains in-frame clones only, with some absent. The table shows fewer than 400,000 clones, with about 74% occurring only once. The source material was memory CD4+ T cells sorted from blood. The subset was: CD45RA-negative fraction. Source of these receptors: a man aged 25 to 45 in good health.

The gene calls are TRBV27 and TRBJ2-7, with D perhaps TRBD2 (5 bases). Germline V gene data show CDR1 as MNHEY and CDR2 as SMNVEV (reference sequence). The V end was cut by 6 bases, the J end by 7 bases, with 19 bases between. The CDR3 sequence is 14 residues long. The CDR3 nucleotides read TGTGCCAGCAGCCCAAGGACGGGGTTGGGGGAGCAGTACTTC. Translation gives CASSPRTGLGEQYF.

The chain couples TRBV7-9 to TRBJ2-5; D is ambiguous. Trimming pared 3 bases from V and 1 base from J, leaving 6 bases between. The germline gives CDR1 SEHNR, CDR2 FQNEAQ (reference sequence). This CDR3 comprises 13 residues. CDR3 coding DNA: TGTGCCAGCAGCTTTTCCAGCCAAGAGACCCAGTACTTC. It specifies CASSFSSQETQYF.

This clone appeared a few times. The chain combines TRBV9 with TRBJ2-4, with TRBD1 as a possible D gene (5 bases). The V gene lost 0 bases and the J gene lost 5 bases, with 9 bases spanning the gap. Germline V gene lookup returns CDR1 SGDLS and CDR2 YYNGEE. This CDR3 has 14 residues. Written as DNA, the CDR3 is TGTGCCAGCAGCGTAGAGCAGGGTGAAAACATTCAGTACTTC. It yields the protein CASSVEQGENIQYF.

The genes are TRBV11-2 and TRBJ2-2, with TRBD2 as a possible D gene (5 bases). Germline V gene data show CDR1 as SGHAT and CDR2 as FQNNGV. This CDR3 is 15 amino acids long. The V end lost 1 base, the J end lost 7 bases, and 13 bases lay between the germline ends. Written as DNA, the CDR3 is TGTGCCAGCAGCTTAGGGGATCTAGCCCACGGGGAGCTGTTTTTT. Translating it yields CASSLGDLAHGELFF.

The gene calls are TRBV10-3 and TRBJ2-5; D may match TRBD1 or TRBD2 (5 bases each). Germline-derived CDR1 and CDR2 are ENHRY and SYGVKD. CDR3 length: 14 amino acids. V shed 7 bases and J shed 1 base, with 13 bases lying between them. The CDR3 coding sequence is TGTGCCATCAATCCTGGGACGCGCCAAGAGACCCAGTACTTC. This codes for CAINPGTRQETQYF.

The gene calls are TRBV19 and TRBJ2-3; 9 nucleotides match TRBD1. The V gene's germline CDR1 is LNHDA and CDR2 SQIVND (reference sequence). The CDR3 loop spans 13 amino acids. Trimming at V came to 6 bases and at J to 5 bases, leaving 3 bases not matched to a gene. CDR3 sequence reads: CASSTGGGDTQYF. The CDR3 DNA is TGTGCCAGTAGCACAGGGGGCGGAGATACGCAGTATTTT.

The chain links TRBV11-2 to TRBJ1-5; the match to TRBD1 covers 9 bases. CDR3 length equals 15 residues. Germline values: CDR1 SGHAT, CDR2 FQNNGV. V shed 5 bases and J 4 bases; nucleotides not matched to a gene: 6. The CDR3 protein is CASSVSGTGNQPQHF. The CDR3 DNA reads as TGTGCCAGCAGCGTTTCCGGGACAGGGAATCAGCCCCAGCATTTT.

V gene TRBV10-2 combines with J gene TRBJ2-7; D is perhaps TRBD1 or TRBD2 (6 bases each). The CDR3 loop spans 14 amino acids. CDR1 is WSHSY, CDR2 SAAADI, per germline. V lost 8 bases and J lost 1, with 15 bases in between. The CDR3 loop reads CASLRRGASYEQYF. The CDR3 nucleotides are TGCGCCAGCCTAAGAAGGGGGGCATCCTACGAGCAGTACTTC.

The chain is built from TRBV30 and TRBJ2-5; TRBD2 agrees at 12 bases. The CDR3 covers 14 residues. The germline gives CDR1 GTSNPN, CDR2 SVGIG (reference sequence). The junction had 1 base not matched to a gene; V was cut back by 0 bases and J by 5 bases. The CDR3 DNA reads TGTGCCTGGAGTGTAGGGACTAGCGGGGAGACCCAGTACTTC. Protein: CAWSVGTSGETQYF.

The table lists this clone with a count of one. The rearrangement links TRBV11-2 to TRBJ2-2; D ambiguous. Germline lookup yields CDR1 SGHAT and CDR2 FQNNGV. The CDR3 has 11 amino acids. The V and J ends lost 1 base and 7 bases respectively, with 1 base between them. CDR3 protein: CASSLVGELFF. The CDR3 DNA is TGTGCCAGCAGCTTAGTCGGGGAGCTGTTTTTT.

The genes are TRBV5-4 and TRBJ2-7; the D is unclear. Germline CDR1 and CDR2: SGHNT and YYREEE (reference sequence). CDR3 length: 11 amino acids. The V end was cut by 4 bases, the J end by 2 bases, with 4 bases between. The CDR3 spells CASSDTYEQYF. For the CDR3, the DNA is TGTGCCAGCAGCGATACCTACGAGCAGTACTTC.

The CDR3 nucleotides are TGTGCCATCAGTAGGAACCGGGAGGGCACCGGGGAGCTGTTTTTT. Translation gives CAISRNREGTGELFF. This sequence joins TRBV10-3 and TRBJ2-2, with 8 bases identical to TRBD2. The CDR3 length is 15 residues. The V gene end was trimmed by 5 bases and the J gene end by 4 bases; junction bases not matched to a gene: 6. The germline CDR1 and CDR2 sequences are ENHRY and SYGVKD.

This sequence joins TRBV19 and TRBJ1-3; 7 nucleotides match TRBD1. Germline V gene lookup returns CDR1 LNHDA and CDR2 SQIVND (reference sequence). The CDR3 runs to 15 residues. With 9 bases clipped from V and 1 base from J, the junction kept 9 bases outside the gene matches. The CDR3 DNA follows: TGTGCCAGCCGTCTGGACAGGTTTTCTGGAAACACCATATATTTT. Protein sequence: CASRLDRFSGNTIYF.

This chain uses TRBV10-1 with TRBJ2-5; no definite D call. From germline, CDR1 is WNHNN and CDR2 SYGVQD (reference sequence). The CDR3 is made up of 14 amino acids. The ends were cut back, 0 bases at V and 1 base at J, with 6 bases in the middle. This chain's CDR3 is CASSESVGQETQYF. In DNA form, the CDR3 reads TGCGCCAGCAGTGAGTCCGTCGGCCAAGAGACCCAGTACTTC.

The chain employs TRBV2 and TRBJ2-1; TRBD2 matches at 14 bases. This CDR3 is built from 16 residues. Germline V CDR1 and CDR2: SNHLY, FYNNEI. J lost 9 bases, V lost 5 bases, and 9 bases had no gene match. CDR3: CASSKKPGLAGAEQFF. The DNA for the CDR3 is TGTGCCAGCAGTAAAAAACCGGGACTAGCGGGAGCTGAGCAGTTCTTC.

In nucleotides, the CDR3 is TGTGCCAGCAGTGAACCCGGGACAGGGTCCCAAGAGACCCAGTACTTC. Its translation: CASSEPGTGSQETQYF. This chain links TRBV25-1 with TRBJ2-5; 9 positions match TRBD1. The CDR3 has 16 residues. Germline CDR1 MGHDK, CDR2 SYGVNS. Unmatched junction bases numbered 5, after V lost 2 bases and J lost 1 base.

Remarks on this clone: The sample carries other DNA sequences with the same CDR3. The gene calls are TRBV27 and TRBJ2-3; D assignment may be TRBD1 or TRBD2 (5 bases each). The germline gives CDR1 MNHEY, CDR2 SMNVEV (reference sequence). This CDR3 comprises 13 residues. V was trimmed by 0 bases and J by 5 bases, leaving 6 bases between them. The CDR3, as DNA: TGTGCCAGCAGTTTATCGAGGGGAGATACGCAGTATTTT. It encodes CASSLSRGDTQYF.

CDR3 in amino acids: CAISDYRRASYEQYF. In DNA, the CDR3 is TGTGCCATCAGTGATTACAGGAGGGCGTCCTACGAGCAGTACTTC. J is TRBJ2-7 and V is TRBV10-3, with a weak D call TRBD2 (6 bases). This CDR3 region has 15 residues. Germline V gives CDR1 ENHRY, CDR2 SYGVKD. V lost 3 bases, J lost 1 base, and 13 bases lay in between.

This chain links TRBV5-1 with TRBJ2-5, with D perhaps matching TRBD2 (7 bases). The CDR3 sequence is 16 residues long. CDR1 is SGHRS, CDR2 YFSETQ, per germline. Trimming shortened V by 0 bases and J by 5 bases, and 17 bases separated the two germline ends. The CDR3 protein is CASSLGARGGQETQYF. CDR3 sequence (DNA): TGCGCCAGCAGCTTGGGGGCCCGCGGGGGCCAGGAGACCCAGTACTTC.

This clone was seen a few times. The V and J genes are TRBV7-9 and TRBJ2-7, with D possibly being TRBD1 (6 bases). This CDR3 region has 13 residues. V gave up 5 bases and J gave up 4 bases, with 12 bases separating them. CDR1 SEHNR and CDR2 FQNEAQ come from the germline V gene (reference sequence). Here the CDR3 DNA reads TGTGCCAGCAGCCCTCGGGACAAGTACGAGCAGTACTTC. Amino acid sequence: CASSPRDKYEQYF.

This clone has just one count. The V and J genes are TRBV15 and TRBJ1-1; D is unclear. This CDR3 is built from 14 residues. Germline CDR1 is LNHNV and CDR2 is YYDKDF (reference sequence). Trimming shortened V by 1 base and J by 1 base, and 7 bases separated the two germline ends. CDR3 region: CATSRAGWNTEAFF. The CDR3 bases are TGTGCCACCAGCAGAGCAGGATGGAACACTGAAGCTTTCTTT.

The chain joins TRBV7-2 to TRBJ2-7, with 8 positions matching TRBD1. CDR1 and CDR2 (germline): SGHTA, FQGNSA. The CDR3 extends over 13 amino acids. The ends lost 5 bases at V and 8 bases at J; junction bases unmatched: 8. The CDR3 bases are TGTGCCAGCAGCCCATGGACAGGGTCCCAGCAGTACTTC. Its translation: CASSPWTGSQQYF.

This clone was seen more than once but under ten times. This chain joins TRBV28 and TRBJ1-5; D not resolved. Germline V gene lookup returns CDR1 MDHEN and CDR2 SYDVKM. Trimming took off 7 bases at V and 2 bases at J, with 15 bases between the two ends. CDR3 length: 15 amino acids. The CDR3 loop reads CASMRPGGGNQPQHF. For the CDR3, the DNA is TGTGCCAGCATGAGGCCAGGTGGTGGCAATCAGCCCCAGCATTTT.

V and J are TRBV5-1 and TRBJ2-3, with D tentatively TRBD1 (5 bases). Per the germline V gene, CDR1 is SGHRS and CDR2 is YFSETQ. This CDR3 has 13 residues. V lost 2 bases to trimming and J lost 5 bases, with 9 bases between them. This CDR3 is CASSFAREDTQYF. The CDR3 bases are TGCGCCAGCAGCTTTGCCAGGGAAGATACGCAGTATTTT. The complete variable domain, with remaining parts taken from reference TRBV5-1 and TRBJ2-3, reads KAGVTQTPRYLIKTRGQQVTLSCSPISGHRSVSWYQQTPGQGLQFLFEYFSETQRNKGNFPGRFSGRQFSNSRSEMNVSTLELGDSALYLCASSFAREDTQYFGPGTRLTVL.

The chain has TRBV6-1 and TRBJ2-3, with D unclear. This CDR3 comprises 11 residues. Trimming cost V 5 bases and J 7 bases, with 7 bases left between them. Germline V gene lookup returns CDR1 MNHNS and CDR2 SASEGT. The chain's CDR3 is CASSQLHTQYF. CDR3 coding DNA: TGTGCCAGCAGTCAGCTCCATACGCAGTATTTT.

V is TRBV9 and J is TRBJ2-7, with 8 bases fitting TRBD2. CDR3 length: 15 amino acids. Germline V gene lookup returns CDR1 SGDLS and CDR2 YYNGEE. The V segment lost 4 bases and the J segment 2 bases; nucleotides outside the gene matches: 8. This chain's CDR3 is CASSPTGLAAYEQYF. DNA for the CDR3: TGTGCCAGCAGCCCCACCGGACTAGCTGCCTACGAGCAGTACTTC.